The T cell receptor (beta chain) under discussion was sequenced for a study of response to subunit inactivated influenza vaccine. Whole-study findings and limits: Each seasonal flu vaccination may recruit only limited new T cells, authors suggested.

This clonotype was recorded at least ten times. Antigen: not known. TCRdb re-called the RT-PCR reads through MiXCR, storing one row per CDR3 protein. The sample gives roughly 570,000 distinct CDR3 sequences, approximately 12% of which show up once; around 14% is in the top ten. Trimming cost V 5 bases and J 9 bases; bases outside gene matches: 10. The CDR3 is 14 amino acids. Germline V gene sequence: CDR1 SGHTA, CDR2 FQGNSA. V is TRBV7-2 and J is TRBJ2-1; TRBD1 aligns across 7 bases. The sample was PBMCs from blood, taken 35 to 45 days after vaccination. The source is a man aged 45-65 years who received an inactivated influenza vaccine. In nucleotides, the CDR3 is TGTGCCAGCAGCATAAAACAGGGGTGGGGTGAGCAGTTCTTC. It yields the protein CASSIKQGWGEQFF.